What follows are 25 T cell receptor beta chains derived from one specimen sequenced in a study of T cell responses to AZD1222 COVID-19 vaccine. Method: immunoSEQ multiplex PCR; TCRdb's copy keeps in-frame clones and lacks some. The sample carries over 120,000 clones, roughly 92% recorded once. This material consisted of peripheral blood, taken 28 days after the second AZD1222 dose. The receptor set was obtained from an adult who received the AZD1222 COVID-19 vaccine.

The chain carries TRBV28 and TRBJ1-2; TRBD1 might be the D (5 bases). The CDR3 is 14 residues long. Trimming removed 7 bases from V and 8 bases from J, with 20 bases in between. CDR1 MDHEN and CDR2 SYDVKM come from the germline V gene. The CDR3 sequence: CASIHGAVGRGYTF. The CDR3 DNA reads as TGTGCCAGCATCCATGGGGCAGTGGGACGAGGCTACACCTTC.

This rearrangement joins TRBV7-9 to TRBJ1-1; D perhaps matches TRBD1 (5 bases). V was shortened by 7 bases and J by 5 bases, with 17 bases between the two germline ends. The CDR3 covers 14 residues. Germline V gene data show CDR1 as SEHNR and CDR2 as FQNEAQ (reference sequence). The DNA of the CDR3 is TGTGCCAGCAACGAATGGGGGGACGGGACTGAAGCTTTCTTT. Translating it yields CASNEWGDGTEAFF. The full variable domain, its missing parts supplied by reference TRBV7-9 and TRBJ1-1, is DTGVSQNPRHKITKRGQNVTFRCDPISEHNRLYWYRQTLGQGPEFLTYFQNEAQLEKSRLLSDRFSAERPKGSFSTLEIQRTEQGDSAMYLCASNEWGDGTEAFFGQGTRLTVV.

The CDR3 DNA reads as TGCGCCAGCAGCCTCCGGTGGGGGGGTGTGGGCTACACCTTC. Amino acid sequence: CASSLRWGGVGYTF. The chain joins TRBV4-3 to TRBJ1-2, with D perhaps matching TRBD1 (5 bases). The CDR3 covers 14 residues. V was trimmed by 4 bases and J by 8 bases, leaving 17 bases between them. Germline V gene sequence: CDR1 LGHNA, CDR2 YSLEER.

The V gene is TRBV19, the J gene TRBJ2-6; 7 positions agree with TRBD1. Germline loops: CDR1 LNHDA, CDR2 SQIVND (reference sequence). The CDR3 covers 15 residues. The J segment lost 1 base and the V segment lost 9 bases, leaving 6 bases of the junction unmatched. CDR3 residues: CASRDRGSGANVLTF. DNA for the CDR3: TGTGCCAGCAGGGACAGAGGTTCTGGGGCCAACGTCCTGACTTTC.

This clone was seen only a few times. V gene TRBV3-1 (or the pseudogene TRBV3-2) combines with J gene TRBJ2-5; 8 positions agree with TRBD1. Germline V gene lookup returns CDR1 LGHDT and CDR2 YNNKEL (reference sequence). This CDR3 has 14 residues. V gave up 4 bases and J gave up 2 bases; unmatched junction bases: 3. The CDR3 sequence: CASSPGTGQETQYF. The CDR3 bases are TGTGCCAGCAGCCCCGGGACAGGTCAAGAGACCCAGTACTTC.

The V call is TRBV28, the J call TRBJ2-7, with D maybe TRBD2 (7 bases). Germline V gives CDR1 MDHEN, CDR2 SYDVKM. The CDR3 consists of 15 residues. Trimming removed 2 bases from V and 3 bases from J, with 14 bases in between. Here the CDR3 DNA reads TGTGCCAGCAGTTTAGGGGGGGCGGTGAGCTACGAGCAGTACTTC. It codes for CASSLGGAVSYEQYF.

The chain uses TRBV20-1 and TRBJ2-1, with unresolved D. This CDR3 has 16 residues. The germline V gene encodes CDR1 DFQATT and CDR2 SNEGSKA (reference sequence). V was trimmed by 3 bases and J by 0 bases, leaving 15 bases between them. The CDR3 is CSASSRVAASYNEQFF. The DNA for the CDR3 is TGCAGTGCTAGTTCTAGGGTAGCTGCCTCCTACAATGAGCAGTTCTTC.

This chain joins TRBV20-1 and TRBJ1-4; the D is unclear. The V end was cut by 5 bases, the J end by 8 bases, with 9 bases between. The CDR3 has 11 amino acids. The germline gives CDR1 DFQATT, CDR2 SNEGSKA (reference sequence). CDR3 bases: TGCAGTGCTGGACCTGGGGAAAAACTGTTTTTT. This codes for CSAGPGEKLFF.

The CDR3: CASSSGLAGGSYNEQFF. The CDR3 DNA reads TGTGCCAGCAGCTCGGGACTAGCGGGAGGGTCCTACAATGAGCAGTTCTTC. This sequence joins TRBV5-4 and TRBJ2-1; TRBD2 agrees at 16 bases. The CDR3 is 17 amino acids. Germline trimming cut 3 bases from V and 1 base from J; bases unmatched to any gene: 1. Germline V lookup: CDR1 SGHNT, CDR2 YYREEE (reference sequence).

V gene TRBV6-5 combines with J gene TRBJ1-6; a weak D match, TRBD1 (5 bases). CDR3 length: 14 amino acids. Trimming left V 6 bases short and J 7 bases short, with 13 bases between. Germline CDR1 reads MNHEY; CDR2 reads SVGAGI. In DNA form, the CDR3 reads TGTGCCAGCAGCCCCGAGGGGAAGAATTCACCCCTCCACTTT. As protein: CASSPEGKNSPLHF.

The table lists this clone with a count of one. This chain joins TRBV29-1 and TRBJ2-2; 8 bases match TRBD1. CDR1 is SQVTM and CDR2 is ANQGSEA in the germline V gene. The V gene end was trimmed by 7 bases and the J gene end by 5 bases; junction bases not matched to a gene: 9. The CDR3 runs 14 residues. The CDR3: CSGGLTGETGELFF. The CDR3 DNA reads TGCAGCGGAGGGCTGACAGGGGAAACCGGGGAGCTGTTTTTT.

The CDR3: CASSFRAENSPLHF. The CDR3 DNA reads as TGTGCCAGCAGTTTTAGGGCAGAGAATTCACCCCTCCACTTT. This chain joins TRBV9 and TRBJ1-6; no definite D call. Per germline, CDR1 SGDLS and CDR2 YYNGEE. The CDR3 has 14 amino acids. Trimming shortened V by 5 bases and J by 7 bases, and 13 bases separated the two germline ends.

CDR3 sequence: CASSPDRFSGSGNEQFF. The CDR3 DNA follows: TGTGCCAGCAGCCCGGACAGGTTTAGCGGGAGTGGCAATGAGCAGTTCTTC. The chain has TRBV7-3 and TRBJ2-1; 9 bases are shared with TRBD2. The CDR3 totals 17 residues. Trimming removed 5 bases from V and 6 bases from J; junction bases left unmatched: 14. Germline CDR1 and CDR2: SGHTA and FQGTGA.

The V gene is TRBV30, the J gene TRBJ2-1; D may be TRBD1 or TRBD2 (5 bases each). Germline V CDR1 and CDR2: GTSNPN, SVGIG (reference sequence). The CDR3 contains 13 residues. Trimming removed 2 bases from V and 6 bases from J, with 11 bases in between. CDR3 DNA sequence: TGTGCCTGGAGTATGGGGGATTCCAATGAGCAGTTCTTC. Its protein is CAWSMGDSNEQFF.

The rearrangement joins TRBV11-2 to TRBJ2-1, with D maybe TRBD2 (5 bases). The CDR3 extends over 18 amino acids. Trimming cost V 4 bases and J 1 base, with 20 bases left between them. CDR1 SGHAT and CDR2 FQNNGV come from the germline V gene. CDR3 in amino acids: CASSSLRGAGQSYNEQFF. The DNA for the CDR3 is TGTGCCAGCAGCTCCCTCCGGGGTGCCGGGCAGTCCTACAATGAGCAGTTCTTC.

The CDR3 DNA reads TGTGCCACCAGTGAGGACTATCCTCCCTACGAGCAGTACTTC. Protein product: CATSEDYPPYEQYF. V gene TRBV24-1 combines with J gene TRBJ2-7; a weak D match, TRBD2 (6 bases). Deletions cut 4 bases from V and 2 bases from J, with 11 bases between. Germline lookup yields CDR1 KGHDR and CDR2 SFDVKD. CDR3 length: 14 residues.

This clone occurred once. The chain combines TRBV10-2 with TRBJ2-1; tentatively, D is TRBD1 or TRBD2 (6 bases each). Germline CDR1 WSHSY, CDR2 SAAADI. The CDR3 has 16 amino acids. With 3 bases removed from V and 5 bases from J, the gap between germline ends came to 17 bases. The CDR3 loop is CASSDSGGKVDNEQFF. Here the CDR3 DNA reads TGCGCCAGCAGTGATTCCGGGGGCAAAGTGGACAATGAGCAGTTCTTC.

This clone was observed a handful of times. The gene calls are TRBV3-1 (or the pseudogene TRBV3-2) and TRBJ2-2; perhaps TRBD1 as D (5 bases). Trimming removed 0 bases at V and 4 bases at J, with 21 bases between. Germline CDR1 and CDR2: LGHDT and YNNKEL (reference sequence). CDR3 length: 19 residues. The CDR3 here is CASSQDRQGRYLGTGELFF. The DNA of the CDR3 is TGTGCCAGCAGCCAAGACCGGCAGGGTCGGTATTTAGGCACCGGGGAGCTGTTTTTT.

The chain has TRBV5-1 and TRBJ2-1; possible D gene TRBD2, 5 bases. Trimming shortened V by 0 bases and J by 6 bases, and 10 bases separated the two germline ends. Per germline, CDR1 SGHRS and CDR2 YFSETQ. The CDR3 totals 14 residues. The CDR3 loop is CASSLGASSNEQFF. The DNA for the CDR3 is TGCGCCAGCAGCTTGGGGGCTAGCAGCAATGAGCAGTTCTTC.

The chain uses TRBV19 and TRBJ2-7, with 7 bases matching TRBD1. Germline V lookup: CDR1 LNHDA, CDR2 SQIVND (reference sequence). Germline trimming cut 3 bases from V and 0 bases from J; bases unmatched to any gene: 5. The CDR3 is 15 amino acids. The CDR3 loop is CASSMGQLSSYEQYF. The CDR3 DNA reads as TGTGCCAGTAGTATGGGACAGCTGAGCTCCTACGAGCAGTACTTC.

J is TRBJ2-7 and V is TRBV19, with 8 bases identical to TRBD2. Germline CDR1 reads LNHDA; CDR2 reads SQIVND (reference sequence). With V trimmed by 1 base and J by 6 bases, 11 bases remained unmatched. This CDR3 comprises 16 residues. Written as DNA, the CDR3 is TGTGCCAGTAGTATAGTAAGCAGCGGGAGTATGCGCGAGCAGTACTTC. Translated: CASSIVSSGSMREQYF. Using reference TRBV19 and TRBJ2-7 for the parts outside the CDR3, the full variable domain is DGGITQSPKYLFRKEGQNVTLSCEQNLNHDAMYWYRQDPGQGLRLIYYSQIVNDFQKGDIAEGYSVSREKKESFPLTVTSAQKNPTAFYLCASSIVSSGSMREQYFGPGTRLTVT.

J is TRBJ1-4 and V is TRBV11-2; no definite D call. The CDR3 extends over 15 amino acids. Trimming left V 2 bases short and J 0 bases short, with 7 bases between. In germline, CDR1 is SGHAT, CDR2 FQNNGV. CDR3 protein: CASSLSLATNEKLFF. The CDR3 nucleotides are TGTGCCAGCAGCTTATCTCTCGCAACTAATGAAAAACTGTTTTTT.

The V gene is TRBV11-3, the J gene TRBJ2-7; 12 nucleotides align to TRBD1. Germline CDR1 is SGHNT and CDR2 is YENEEA. This CDR3 is 15 amino acids long. The V and J ends lost 5 bases and 4 bases, in that order; junction bases with no gene match: 6. The CDR3 DNA sequence: TGTGCCAGCAGCCCAGGGACAGGGGGCGGTTACGAGCAGTACTTC. Translated: CASSPGTGGGYEQYF.

The rearrangement uses TRBV6-2 or TRBV6-3 and TRBJ1-5, with D maybe TRBD1 (6 bases). The CDR3 has 13 amino acids. CDR1 is MNHEY, CDR2 SVGEGT, per germline. The germline V and J ends were trimmed by 5 bases and 5 bases, with 10 bases remaining between them. The chain's CDR3 is CASSPGGDQPQHF. The CDR3 DNA sequence: TGTGCCAGCAGTCCGGGGGGCGATCAGCCCCAGCATTTT.

The chain uses TRBV19 and TRBJ1-5; TRBD1 is a possible D gene (6 bases). Trimming pared 0 bases from V and 6 bases from J, leaving 15 bases between. This CDR3 has 16 amino acids. CDR1 is LNHDA, CDR2 SQIVND, per germline (reference sequence). CDR3 DNA: TGTGCCAGTAGTATAGATCCAGCAGGGGCTGGTCAGCCCCAGCATTTT. It encodes CASSIDPAGAGQPQHF.